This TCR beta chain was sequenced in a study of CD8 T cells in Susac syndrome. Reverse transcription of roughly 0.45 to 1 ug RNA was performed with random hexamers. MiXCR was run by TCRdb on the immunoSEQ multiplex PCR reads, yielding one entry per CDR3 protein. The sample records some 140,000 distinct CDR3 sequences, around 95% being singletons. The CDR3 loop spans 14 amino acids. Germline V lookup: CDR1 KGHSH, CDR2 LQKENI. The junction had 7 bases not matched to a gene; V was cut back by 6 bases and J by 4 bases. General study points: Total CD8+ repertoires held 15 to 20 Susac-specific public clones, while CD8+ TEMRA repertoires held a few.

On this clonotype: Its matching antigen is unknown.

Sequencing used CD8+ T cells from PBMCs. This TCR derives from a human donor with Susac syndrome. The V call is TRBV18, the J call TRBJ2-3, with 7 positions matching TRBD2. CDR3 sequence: CASSEKRDADTQYF. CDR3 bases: TGTGCCAGCTCCGAGAAGCGGGACGCAGATACGCAGTATTTT.